This is a list of T cell receptor beta chains from one sample in a study of cytomegalovirus exposure and HLA in healthy donors. Some clones are missing from TCRdb's copy, which holds only in-frame ones; the method was immunoSEQ multiplex PCR. In the table there are roughly 100,000 clones, roughly 13% of which are singletons. The sample taken for sequencing was PBMCs. These receptors originate from a man aged 40-49 years in good health and CMV-seropositive. The CDR3 runs from the conserved cysteine through the conserved F or W. A D gene is named only where the DNA matches it firmly. Size is stated for part of the rows, as once, few or many counts, or as a class when the clone is expanded.

d_call	clone_size	j_call	v_call	cdr3_nt	cdr3_aa
TRBD2	NA	TRBJ2-3	TRBV6-1	TGTGCCAGCAGTGAAGGGACTAGCGGGAGGGGTACGCAGTATTTT	CASSEGTSGRGTQYF
TRBD2	once	TRBJ2-5	TRBV7-2	TGTGCCAGCAGCTTACTGCGCGGGCTAGCGGTTGATCAGCAGTACTTC	CASSLLRGLAVDQQYF
TRBD1	few	TRBJ2-2	TRBV9	TGTGCCAGCAGCCCACGTTCAGGGGGCACCGGGGAGCTGTTTTTT	CASSPRSGGTGELFF
TRBD2	few	TRBJ2-5	TRBV7-8	TGTGCCAGCAGCGACCGGGTAGCGGGAGGGAGACAAGAGACCCAGTACTTC	CASSDRVAGGRQETQYF
TRBD1	few	TRBJ2-7	TRBV19	TGTGCCAGTAGTATGGGACAGAGCTACGAGCAGTACTTC	CASSMGQSYEQYF
TRBD1	NA	TRBJ1-1	TRBV5-1	TGCGCCAGCAGCTCCCAGGGGGGGAACACTGAAGCTTTCTTT	CASSSQGGNTEAFF
NA	few	TRBJ2-5	TRBV30	TGTGCCTGGAGCGAACCTCGATGGCCCAACCAAGAGACCCAGTACTTC	CAWSEPRWPNQETQYF
NA	NA	TRBJ2-5	TRBV7-2	TGTGCCAGCAGCTTAAAAGGGAGAGGGACCCAGTACTTC	CASSLKGRGTQYF
NA	few	TRBJ1-3	TRBV19	TGTGCCAGTAGTCGGGGTGACACCATATATTTT	CASSRGDTIYF
NA	few	TRBJ1-2	TRBV28	TGTGCCAGCTCCCTCGGGGGGGAAGGCTATGGCTACACCTTC	CASSLGGEGYGYTF
NA	few	TRBJ2-7	TRBV27	TGTGCCAGCAGTTCACCAGACTCATTCTACGAGCAGTACTTC	CASSSPDSFYEQYF
TRBD1	NA	TRBJ1-5	TRBV2	TGTGCCAGCAGCAAAGACAGGGTTAGCAATCAGCCCCAGCATTTT	CASSKDRVSNQPQHF
TRBD2	NA	TRBJ2-1	TRBV4-1	TGCGCCAGCAGCCAAGATATTGGCGGTCGGGGGGATGAGCAGTTCTTC	CASSQDIGGRGDEQFF
NA	NA	TRBJ1-3	TRBV19	TGTGCCAGTACCTCCGGGGAGACCAGACGGCCTGGAAACACCATATATTTT	CASTSGETRRPGNTIYF
TRBD1	once	TRBJ2-5	TRBV5-5	TGTGCCAGCAGCTCGACAGGGGGGCAAGAGACCCAGTACTTC	CASSSTGGQETQYF
NA	NA	TRBJ1-1	TRBV7-2	TGTGCCAGCAGAGGCGGCGCGCTGAACACTGAAGCTTTCTTT	CASRGGALNTEAFF
NA	few	TRBJ2-3	TRBV28	TGTGCCAGCAGCTCCATGACAGGCCCAGATACGCAGTATTTT	CASSSMTGPDTQYF
NA	few	TRBJ1-2	TRBV7-2	TGTGCCAGCAGCCCCCAGGGCAGCTATGGCTACACCTTC	CASSPQGSYGYTF
NA	few	TRBJ1-1	TRBV28	TGTGCCAGCAGTTTATGGGGGGTGAGGGGAGGAACTGAAGCTTTCTTT	CASSLWGVRGGTEAFF
TRBD2	few	TRBJ2-1	TRBV4-2	TGTGCCAGCAGAACGGGACTAGCGGGAGTCCGCTCCTACAATGAGCAGTTCTTC	CASRTGLAGVRSYNEQFF
NA	NA	TRBJ1-2	TRBV6-5	TGTGCCAGCAGGACTACCAGGCGCAACTATGGCTACACCTTC	CASRTTRRNYGYTF
NA	few	TRBJ2-7	TRBV6-1	TGTGCCAGCAGTGGGGGCCCGGAATCCCACGAGCAGTACTTC	CASSGGPESHEQYF
NA	few	TRBJ2-1	TRBV6-5	TGTGCCAGCAGTTACCACCAGAACTACAATGAGCAGTTCTTC	CASSYHQNYNEQFF
TRBD1	NA	TRBJ2-7	TRBV30	TGTGCCTGGAAGCCGGGACAGCGGCCTCCTTACTTC	CAWKPGQRPPYF
TRBD1	few	TRBJ1-2	TRBV6-6	TGTGCCAGCAGTTACGACCGGACAGGGAATGGCTACACCTTC	CASSYDRTGNGYTF
NA	NA	TRBJ1-2	TRBV2	TGTGCCAGCAAATTTCGAGAGAATTCCTATGGCTACACCTTC	CASKFRENSYGYTF
TRBD2	NA	TRBJ2-5	TRBV6-1	TGTGCCAGCAGTGAACAGGCGGGAGGGCGAGAGACCCAGTACTTC	CASSEQAGGRETQYF
NA	NA	TRBJ2-5	TRBV19	TGTGCCAGTAGTATAGGGAGACTGGCACAAGAGACCCAGTACTTC	CASSIGRLAQETQYF
TRBD2	few	TRBJ2-7	TRBV4-1	TGCGCCAGCAGCCAAGATAAGGCGGGAGGGCCCCACGAGCAGTACTTC	CASSQDKAGGPHEQYF
NA	NA	TRBJ1-4	TRBV27	TGTGCCAGCAGAGAGAATGAAAAACTGTTTTTT	CASRENEKLFF
TRBD2	NA	TRBJ2-1	TRBV4-3	TGCGCCAGCAGCCAACGACTAGCGGGTTACAATGAGCAGTTCTTC	CASSQRLAGYNEQFF
NA	few	TRBJ1-4	TRBV5-6	TGTGCCAGCAGCTTTGGGCAGACTAATGAAAAACTGTTTTTT	CASSFGQTNEKLFF
NA	NA	TRBJ2-3	TRBV7-8	TGTGCCAGCACCACCAGGGAATTCACAGATACGCAGTATTTT	CASTTREFTDTQYF
TRBD1	few	TRBJ2-3	TRBV29-1	TGCAGCCTGGCGGGACAGGGTGCAGATACGCAGTATTTT	CSLAGQGADTQYF
NA	NA	TRBJ1-2	TRBV19	TGTGCCAGTAGTCCCCCCGGGAGGAAGGGCTACACCTTC	CASSPPGRKGYTF
TRBD1	NA	TRBJ1-2	TRBV2	TGTGCCAGCAGTGACGGGCCGTTACAGGGGGATGGCTACACCTTC	CASSDGPLQGDGYTF
TRBD2	few	TRBJ2-3	TRBV2	TGTGCCAGCAGCCAGGGACTAGCGGGAGGTACAGATACGCAGTATTTT	CASSQGLAGGTDTQYF
TRBD1	few	TRBJ1-2	TRBV5-1	TGCGCCAGCAGCCCCTGGACAGGGGCAGGTGGCTACACCTTC	CASSPWTGAGGYTF
NA	NA	TRBJ1-3	TRBV19	TGTGCCAGTAGTATCGGGTCACAGGTGATTTATACTGGAAACACCATATATTTT	CASSIGSQVIYTGNTIYF
NA	NA	TRBJ1-2	TRBV6-6	TGTGCCAGCAGTCGAAAAGTCGACAGGTGGAACTATGGCTACACCTTC	CASSRKVDRWNYGYTF
TRBD1	NA	TRBJ1-4	TRBV28	TGTGCCAGCAGTCCCCAACAGGGGGCCGGGGAAAAACTGTTTTTT	CASSPQQGAGEKLFF
TRBD1	NA	TRBJ2-3	TRBV6-5	TGTGCCAGCAGTTCGACAGGGATTTGGTCGGATACGCAGTATTTT	CASSSTGIWSDTQYF
TRBD1	NA	TRBJ2-7	TRBV27	TGTGCCAGCAGAATCCGGGACAGGGTGAGCGAGCAGTACTTC	CASRIRDRVSEQYF
NA	NA	TRBJ2-7	TRBV6-1	TGTGCCAGCAGTGAACCTCCGGACAGCTCCTACGAGCAGTACTTC	CASSEPPDSSYEQYF
TRBD2	few	TRBJ2-3	TRBV7-7	TGTGCTAGCAGCCAGTCCGGGACTAGCGTAGATACGCAGTATTTT	CASSQSGTSVDTQYF
TRBD2	few	TRBJ2-1	TRBV19	TGTGCCAGTAGTATATTGCCCGGACTAGCGGGGAGTAGGGATGAGCAGTTCTTC	CASSILPGLAGSRDEQFF
TRBD1	NA	TRBJ1-2	TRBV10-3	TGTGCCATCAGCGTCACAGGGGGCGCGAACTATGGCTACACCTTC	CAISVTGGANYGYTF
TRBD2	few	TRBJ2-2	TRBV7-8	TGTGCCAGCGGAGGGACTAGCGTAGGGGAGCTGTTTTTT	CASGGTSVGELFF
TRBD1	NA	TRBJ2-7	TRBV27	TGTGCCAGCAGTGCCTTGACAGGGGGGTACGAGCAGTACTTC	CASSALTGGYEQYF
TRBD2	NA	TRBJ2-1	TRBV4-1	TGCGCCAGCAGCCAGGGACTAGCCCCCTACAATGAGCAGTTCTTC	CASSQGLAPYNEQFF
TRBD2	few	TRBJ2-5	TRBV29-1	TGCAGCGTTGGTACTAGCGGGGGAGTAGAGACCCAGTACTTC	CSVGTSGGVETQYF
TRBD2	NA	TRBJ2-3	TRBV7-9	TGTGCCAGCAGCTTAGTGGGACTAGATGGCACAGATACGCAGTATTTT	CASSLVGLDGTDTQYF
NA	few	TRBJ2-1	TRBV9	TGTGCCAGCAGCGTAGTGTTAGCGGCCCGAGCCAATGAGCAGTTCTTC	CASSVVLAARANEQFF
NA	few	TRBJ1-2	TRBV2	TGTGCCAGCTCTCTATTGAGCTCACTACTTAACTATGGCTACACCTTC	CASSLLSSLLNYGYTF
TRBD1	NA	TRBJ2-3	TRBV18	TGTGCCAGCTCACCGGGACAGGGTGGAAATACGCAGTATTTT	CASSPGQGGNTQYF
NA	NA	TRBJ2-5	TRBV20-1	TGCACTGCGCAGTTCCAAGAGACCCAGTACTTC	CTAQFQETQYF
TRBD1	NA	TRBJ1-4	TRBV27	TGTGCCAGCAGTCACCACTCGACAGGGTCTGAAAAACTGTTTTTT	CASSHHSTGSEKLFF